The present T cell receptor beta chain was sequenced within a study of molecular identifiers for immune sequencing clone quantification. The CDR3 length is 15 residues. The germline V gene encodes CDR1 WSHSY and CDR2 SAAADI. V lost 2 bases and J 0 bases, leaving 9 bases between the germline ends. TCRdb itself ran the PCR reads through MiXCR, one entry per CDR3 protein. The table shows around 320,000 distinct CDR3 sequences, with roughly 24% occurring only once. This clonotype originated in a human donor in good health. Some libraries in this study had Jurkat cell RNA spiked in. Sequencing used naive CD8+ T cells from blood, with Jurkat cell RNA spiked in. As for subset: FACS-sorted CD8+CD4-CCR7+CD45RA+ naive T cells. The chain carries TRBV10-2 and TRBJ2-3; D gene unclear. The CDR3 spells CASSEVPISTDTQYF. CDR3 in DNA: TGCGCCAGCAGTGAGGTGCCTATAAGCACAGATACGCAGTATTTT.